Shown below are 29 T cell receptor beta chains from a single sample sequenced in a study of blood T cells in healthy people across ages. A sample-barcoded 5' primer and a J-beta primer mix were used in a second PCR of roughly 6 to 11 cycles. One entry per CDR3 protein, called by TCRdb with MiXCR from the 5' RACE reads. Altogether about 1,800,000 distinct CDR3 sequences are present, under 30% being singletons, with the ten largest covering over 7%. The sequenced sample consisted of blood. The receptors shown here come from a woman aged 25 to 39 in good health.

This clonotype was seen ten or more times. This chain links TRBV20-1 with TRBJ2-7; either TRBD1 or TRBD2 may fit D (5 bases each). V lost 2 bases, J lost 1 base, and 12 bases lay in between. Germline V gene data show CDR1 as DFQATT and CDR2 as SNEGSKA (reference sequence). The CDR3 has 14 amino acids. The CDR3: CSARSGGTSYEQYF. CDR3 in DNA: TGCAGTGCTAGATCTGGGGGAACGTCCTACGAGCAGTACTTC.

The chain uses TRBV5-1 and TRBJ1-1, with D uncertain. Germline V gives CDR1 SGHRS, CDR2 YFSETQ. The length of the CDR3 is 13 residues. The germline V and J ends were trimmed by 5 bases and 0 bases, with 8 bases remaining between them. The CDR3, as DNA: TGCGCCAGCAGGATGGGGATGAACACTGAAGCTTTCTTT. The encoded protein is CASRMGMNTEAFF.

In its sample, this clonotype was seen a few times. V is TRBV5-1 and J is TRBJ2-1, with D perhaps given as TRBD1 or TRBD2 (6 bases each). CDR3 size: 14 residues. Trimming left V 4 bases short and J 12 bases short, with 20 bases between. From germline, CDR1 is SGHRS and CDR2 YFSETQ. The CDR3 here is CASSPLSREGGQFF. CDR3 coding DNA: TGCGCCAGCAGCCCCCTCTCGCGCGAGGGGGGGCAGTTCTTC.

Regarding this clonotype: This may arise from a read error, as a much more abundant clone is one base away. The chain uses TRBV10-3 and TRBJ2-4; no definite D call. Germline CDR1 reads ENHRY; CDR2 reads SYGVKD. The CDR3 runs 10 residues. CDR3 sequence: CAPRLNIQHF. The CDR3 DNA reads TGTGCCCCGCGGCTAAACATTCAGCACTTC.

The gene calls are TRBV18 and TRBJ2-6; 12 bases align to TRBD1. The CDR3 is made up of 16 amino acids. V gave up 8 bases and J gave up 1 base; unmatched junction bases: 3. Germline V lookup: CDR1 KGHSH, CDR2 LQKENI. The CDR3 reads CASPGQGASGANVLTF. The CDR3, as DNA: TGTGCCAGCCCGGGACAGGGGGCATCTGGGGCCAACGTCCTGACTTTC.

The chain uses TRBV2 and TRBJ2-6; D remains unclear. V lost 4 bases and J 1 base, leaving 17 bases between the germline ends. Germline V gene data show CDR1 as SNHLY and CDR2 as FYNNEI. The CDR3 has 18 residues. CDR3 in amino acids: CASSVARVSNSGANVLTF. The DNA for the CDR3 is TGTGCCAGCAGTGTGGCTCGCGTGTCCAATTCTGGGGCCAACGTCCTGACTTTC.

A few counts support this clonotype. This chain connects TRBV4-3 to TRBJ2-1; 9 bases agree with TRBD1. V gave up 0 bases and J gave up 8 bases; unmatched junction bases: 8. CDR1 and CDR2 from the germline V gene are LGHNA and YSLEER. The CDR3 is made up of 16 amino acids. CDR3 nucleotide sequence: TGCGCCAGCAGCCAAGACGGACAGGGGATGGTTTATGAGCAGTTCTTC. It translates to CASSQDGQGMVYEQFF.

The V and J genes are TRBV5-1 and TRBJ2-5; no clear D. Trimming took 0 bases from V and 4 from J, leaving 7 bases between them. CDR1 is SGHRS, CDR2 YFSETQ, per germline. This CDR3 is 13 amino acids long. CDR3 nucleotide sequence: TGCGCCAGCAGCTTGGAAGTGGTAGAGACCCAGTACTTC. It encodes CASSLEVVETQYF.

DNA of the CDR3: TGTGCCAGCAGTTACTCGACCTGGGGCACTGAAGCTTTCTTT. Its protein product is CASSYSTWGTEAFF. This sequence joins TRBV6-5 and TRBJ1-1; D unclear. From germline, CDR1 is MNHEY and CDR2 SVGAGI. The CDR3 loop spans 14 amino acids. V lost 0 bases and J lost 4, with 9 bases in between.

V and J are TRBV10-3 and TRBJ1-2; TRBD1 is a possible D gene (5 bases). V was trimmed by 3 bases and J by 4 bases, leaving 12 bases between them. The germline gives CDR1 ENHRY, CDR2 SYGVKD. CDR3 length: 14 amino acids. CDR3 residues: CAISDRGGAYGYTF. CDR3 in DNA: TGTGCCATCAGTGATCGGGGCGGGGCCTATGGCTACACCTTC.

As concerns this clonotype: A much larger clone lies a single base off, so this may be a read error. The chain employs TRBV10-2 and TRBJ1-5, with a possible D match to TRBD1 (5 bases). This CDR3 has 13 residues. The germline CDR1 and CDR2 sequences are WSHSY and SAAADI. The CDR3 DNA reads TGCCCCAGCAGGGCGGGACTCGATCAGCCCCAGCATTTT. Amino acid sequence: CPSRAGLDQPQHF.

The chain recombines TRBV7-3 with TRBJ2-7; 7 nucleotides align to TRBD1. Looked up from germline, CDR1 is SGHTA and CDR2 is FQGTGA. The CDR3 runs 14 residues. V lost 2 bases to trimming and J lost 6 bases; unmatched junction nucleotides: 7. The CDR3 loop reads CASSLGAGGFEQYF. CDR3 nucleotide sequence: TGTGCCAGCAGCTTAGGGGCAGGGGGTTTCGAGCAGTACTTC.

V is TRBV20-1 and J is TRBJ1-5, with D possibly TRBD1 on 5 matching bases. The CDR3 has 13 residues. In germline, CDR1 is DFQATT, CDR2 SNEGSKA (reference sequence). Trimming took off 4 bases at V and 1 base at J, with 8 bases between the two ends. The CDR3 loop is CSAIRDSNQPQHF. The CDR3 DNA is TGCAGTGCTATCCGGGACAGCAATCAGCCCCAGCATTTT.

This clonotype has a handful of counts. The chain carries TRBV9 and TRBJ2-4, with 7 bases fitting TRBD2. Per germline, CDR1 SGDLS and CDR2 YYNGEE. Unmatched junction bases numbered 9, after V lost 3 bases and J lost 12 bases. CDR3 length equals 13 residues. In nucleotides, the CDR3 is TGTGCCAGCAGCGGGGCGGGAGACGGGACTCAGTACTTC. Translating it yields CASSGAGDGTQYF. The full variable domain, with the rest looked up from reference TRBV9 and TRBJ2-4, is DSGVTQTPKHLITATGQRVTLRCSPRSGDLSVYWYQQSLDQGLQFLIQYYNGEERAKGNILERFSAQQFPDLHSELNLSSLELGDSALYFCASSGAGDGTQYFGAGTRLSVL.

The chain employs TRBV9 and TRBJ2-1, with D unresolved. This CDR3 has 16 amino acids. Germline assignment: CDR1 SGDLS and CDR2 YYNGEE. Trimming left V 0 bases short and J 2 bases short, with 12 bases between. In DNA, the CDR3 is TGTGCCAGCAGCGTAGTCGCGGCCAGCGCCTACAATGAGCAGTTCTTC. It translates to CASSVVAASAYNEQFF.

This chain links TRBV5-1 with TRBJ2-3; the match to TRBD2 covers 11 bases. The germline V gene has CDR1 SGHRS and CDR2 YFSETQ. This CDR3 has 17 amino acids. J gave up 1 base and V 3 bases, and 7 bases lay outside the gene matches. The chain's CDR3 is CASSSRVTSGGTDTQYF. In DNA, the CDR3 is TGCGCCAGCAGCTCTCGGGTGACTAGCGGGGGCACAGATACGCAGTATTTT.

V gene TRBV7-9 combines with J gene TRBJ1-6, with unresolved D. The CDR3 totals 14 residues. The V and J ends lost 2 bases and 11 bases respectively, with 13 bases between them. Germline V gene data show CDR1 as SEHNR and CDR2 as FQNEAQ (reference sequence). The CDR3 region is CASSLTTESTPLHF. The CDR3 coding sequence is TGTGCCAGCAGCTTAACAACAGAGTCTACACCCCTCCACTTT.

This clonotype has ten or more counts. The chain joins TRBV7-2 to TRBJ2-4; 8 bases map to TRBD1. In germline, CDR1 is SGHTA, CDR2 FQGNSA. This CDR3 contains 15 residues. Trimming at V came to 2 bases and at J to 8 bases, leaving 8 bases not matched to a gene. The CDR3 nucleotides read TGTGCCAGCAGCTTATCCTTGACAGGGGTGGACATTCAGTACTTC. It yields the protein CASSLSLTGVDIQYF.

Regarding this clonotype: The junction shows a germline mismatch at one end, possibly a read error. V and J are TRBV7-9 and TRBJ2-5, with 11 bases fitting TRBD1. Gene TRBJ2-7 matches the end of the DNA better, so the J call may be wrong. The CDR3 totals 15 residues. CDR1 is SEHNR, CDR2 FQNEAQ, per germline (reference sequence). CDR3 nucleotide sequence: TGTGTCAGCAGCCCCCCGGGACAGGGGGCCTACGAGCAGTACTTC. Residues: CVSSPPGQGAYEQYF.

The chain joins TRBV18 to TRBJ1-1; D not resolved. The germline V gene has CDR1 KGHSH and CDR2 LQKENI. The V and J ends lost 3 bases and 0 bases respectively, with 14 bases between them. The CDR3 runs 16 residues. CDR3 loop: CASSPSTREMNTEAFF. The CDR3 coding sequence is TGTGCCAGCTCACCGAGTACGAGGGAAATGAACACTGAAGCTTTCTTT.

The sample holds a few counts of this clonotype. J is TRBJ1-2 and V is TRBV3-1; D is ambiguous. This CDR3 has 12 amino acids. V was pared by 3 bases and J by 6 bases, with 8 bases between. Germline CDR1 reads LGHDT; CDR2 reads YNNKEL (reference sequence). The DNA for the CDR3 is TGTGCCAGCAGCCAGCGGACGGATGGCTACACCTTC. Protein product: CASSQRTDGYTF.

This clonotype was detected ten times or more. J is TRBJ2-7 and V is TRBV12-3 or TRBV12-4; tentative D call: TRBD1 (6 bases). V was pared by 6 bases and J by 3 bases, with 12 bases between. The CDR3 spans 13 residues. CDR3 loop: CASRPTGHYEQYF. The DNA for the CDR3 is TGTGCCAGCAGACCTACGGGACACTACGAGCAGTACTTC.

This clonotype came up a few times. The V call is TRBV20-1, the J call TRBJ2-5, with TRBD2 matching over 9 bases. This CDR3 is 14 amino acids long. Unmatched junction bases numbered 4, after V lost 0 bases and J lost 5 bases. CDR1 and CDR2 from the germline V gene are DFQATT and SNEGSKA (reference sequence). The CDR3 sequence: CSARDLAGSETQYF. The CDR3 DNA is TGCAGTGCTAGAGACCTAGCGGGGAGCGAGACCCAGTACTTC.

The chain's CDR3 is CSQGGPTDTQYF. CDR3 bases: TGCAGTCAGGGGGGGCCCACAGATACGCAGTATTTT. This chain links TRBV20-1 with TRBJ2-3; D may correspond to TRBD1 or TRBD2 (7 bases each). CDR1 and CDR2 (germline): DFQATT, SNEGSKA (reference sequence). V lost 8 bases to trimming and J lost 2 bases, with 11 bases between them. The CDR3 is 12 amino acids.

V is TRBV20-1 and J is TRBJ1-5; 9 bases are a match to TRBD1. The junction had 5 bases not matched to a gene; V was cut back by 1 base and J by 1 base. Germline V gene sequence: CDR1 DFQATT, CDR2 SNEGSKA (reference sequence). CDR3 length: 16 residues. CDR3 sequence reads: CSARAAGQGSNQPQHF. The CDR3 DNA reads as TGCAGTGCTAGAGCCGCTGGACAGGGGAGCAATCAGCCCCAGCATTTT.

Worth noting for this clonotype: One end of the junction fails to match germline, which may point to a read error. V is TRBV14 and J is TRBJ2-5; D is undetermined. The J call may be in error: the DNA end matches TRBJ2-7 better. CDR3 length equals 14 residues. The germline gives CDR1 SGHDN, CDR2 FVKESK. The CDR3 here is CATSTFPAIYEQYF. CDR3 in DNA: TGTGCCACCAGCACATTCCCAGCTATCTACGAGCAGTACTTC.

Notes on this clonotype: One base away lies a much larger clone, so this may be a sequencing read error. CDR3 coding DNA: TGCAGTTCCGATAGTCCGGGGGCCATTTTACGCTCCTACAATGAGCAGTTCTTC. This translates into CSSDSPGAILRSYNEQFF. The chain is built from TRBV20-1 and TRBJ2-1, with D perhaps matching TRBD1 or TRBD2 (6 bases each). Germline CDR1 is DFQATT and CDR2 is SNEGSKA (reference sequence). The germline V and J ends were trimmed by 8 bases and 0 bases, with 26 bases remaining between them. The CDR3 consists of 18 residues.

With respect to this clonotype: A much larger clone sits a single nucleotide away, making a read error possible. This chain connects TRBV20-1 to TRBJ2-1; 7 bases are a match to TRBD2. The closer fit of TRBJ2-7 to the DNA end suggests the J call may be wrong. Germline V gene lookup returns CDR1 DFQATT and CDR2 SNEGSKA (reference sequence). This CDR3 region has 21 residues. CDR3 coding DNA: TGCAGTGCTAGACTTCCCGCCGGTATAGCGCCCCCGGGAGGCTCCTACAATGAGCAGTACTTC. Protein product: CSARLPAGIAPPGGSYNEQYF.

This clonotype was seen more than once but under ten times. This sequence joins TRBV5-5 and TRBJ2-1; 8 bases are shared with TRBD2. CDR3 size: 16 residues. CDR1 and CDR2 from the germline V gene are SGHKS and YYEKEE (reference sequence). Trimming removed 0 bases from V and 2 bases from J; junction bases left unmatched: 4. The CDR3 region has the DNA TGTGCCAGCAGCTTGGGCGCGGGGGGCGCCTACAATGAGCAGTTCTTC. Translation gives CASSLGAGGAYNEQFF.